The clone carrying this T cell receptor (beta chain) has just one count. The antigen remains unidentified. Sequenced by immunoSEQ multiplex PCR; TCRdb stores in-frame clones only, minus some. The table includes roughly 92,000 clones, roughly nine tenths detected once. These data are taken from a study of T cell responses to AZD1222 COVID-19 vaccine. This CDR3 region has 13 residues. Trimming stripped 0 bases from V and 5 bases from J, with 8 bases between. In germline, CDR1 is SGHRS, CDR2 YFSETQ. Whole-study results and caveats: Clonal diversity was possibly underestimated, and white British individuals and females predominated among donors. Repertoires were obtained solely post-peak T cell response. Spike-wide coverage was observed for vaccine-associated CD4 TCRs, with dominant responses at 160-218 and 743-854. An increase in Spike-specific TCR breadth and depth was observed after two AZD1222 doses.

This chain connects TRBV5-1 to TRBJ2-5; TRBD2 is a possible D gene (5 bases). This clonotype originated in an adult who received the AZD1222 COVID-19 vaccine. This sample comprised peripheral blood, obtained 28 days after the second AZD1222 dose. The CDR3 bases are TGCGCCAGCAGCTTGGTACCTAGCGAGACCCAGTACTTC. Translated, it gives CASSLVPSETQYF.